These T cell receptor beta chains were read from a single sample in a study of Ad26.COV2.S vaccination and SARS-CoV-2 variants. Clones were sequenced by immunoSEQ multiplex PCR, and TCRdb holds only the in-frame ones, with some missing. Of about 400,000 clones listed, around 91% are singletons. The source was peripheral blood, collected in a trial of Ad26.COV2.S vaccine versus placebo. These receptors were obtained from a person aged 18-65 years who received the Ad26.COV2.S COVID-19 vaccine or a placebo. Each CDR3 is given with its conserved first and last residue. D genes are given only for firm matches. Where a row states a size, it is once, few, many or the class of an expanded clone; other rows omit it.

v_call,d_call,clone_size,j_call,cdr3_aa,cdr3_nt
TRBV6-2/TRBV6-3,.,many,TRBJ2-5,CASSYLRGAGAQETQYF,TGTGCCAGCAGTTACCTCCGGGGGGCGGGAGCGCAAGAGACCCAGTACTTC
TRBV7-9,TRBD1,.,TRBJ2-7,CASSAGQGWGEQYF,TGTGCCAGCAGCGCTGGACAGGGTTGGGGCGAGCAGTACTTC
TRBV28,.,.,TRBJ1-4,CASSPPSGDKEKLFF,TGTGCCAGCAGCCCCCCTTCGGGGGATAAGGAAAAACTGTTTTTT
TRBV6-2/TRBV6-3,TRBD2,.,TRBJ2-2,CASSTKRGTGELFF,TGTGCCAGCAGTACAAAGCGGGGGACCGGGGAGCTGTTTTTT
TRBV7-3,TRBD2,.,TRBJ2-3,CASSLTSGLEDTQYF,TGTGCCAGCAGCTTAACGTCGGGACTAGAAGATACGCAGTATTTT
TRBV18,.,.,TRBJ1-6,CASSPRLQGSDSPLHF,TGTGCCAGCTCACCACGGCTACAGGGTAGCGATTCACCCCTCCACTTT
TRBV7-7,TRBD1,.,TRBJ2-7,CASSLTGSGDEQYF,TGTGCCAGCAGCTTGACAGGGTCTGGGGACGAGCAGTACTTC
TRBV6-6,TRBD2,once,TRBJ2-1,CASRPTLAGGVEQFF,TGTGCCAGCAGGCCTACTTTAGCGGGAGGGGTTGAGCAGTTCTTC
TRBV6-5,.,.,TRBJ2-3,CASRVDSATQYF,TGTGCCAGCAGGGTGGACAGCGCTACGCAGTATTTT
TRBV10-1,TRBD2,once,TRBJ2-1,CASSESNLAGGLSSYNEQFF,TGCGCCAGCAGTGAGTCGAACCTAGCGGGAGGTCTTAGCTCCTACAATGAGCAGTTCTTC
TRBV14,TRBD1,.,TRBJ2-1,CASSQEGLGDRIYNEQFF,TGTGCCAGCAGCCAAGAAGGCCTAGGGGACAGAATCTACAATGAGCAGTTCTTC
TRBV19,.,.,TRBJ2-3,CASSLSPAGRTDTQYF,TGTGCCAGTAGTCTCTCCCCGGCGGGGAGGACAGATACGCAGTATTTT
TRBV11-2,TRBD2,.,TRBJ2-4,CASSPRLAGGPVAKNIQYF,TGTGCCAGCAGCCCTCGACTAGCGGGAGGGCCTGTAGCCAAAAACATTCAGTACTTC
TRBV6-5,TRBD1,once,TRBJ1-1,CASSLDRDTEAFF,TGTGCCAGCAGCCTAGACAGGGATACTGAAGCTTTCTTT
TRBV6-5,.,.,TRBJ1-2,CASSPQSYGYTF,TGTGCCAGCAGCCCCCAAAGCTATGGCTACACCTTC
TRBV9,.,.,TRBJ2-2,CASSVTQNTGELFF,TGTGCCAGCAGCGTAACTCAGAACACCGGGGAGCTGTTTTTT
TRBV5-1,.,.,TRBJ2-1,CASSLQGVGIGAYNEQFF,TGCGCCAGCAGCTTACAAGGGGTAGGGATCGGGGCCTACAATGAGCAGTTCTTC
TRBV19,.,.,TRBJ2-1,CASSIVGEWNEQFF,TGTGCCAGTAGTATAGTAGGGGAGTGGAATGAGCAGTTCTTC
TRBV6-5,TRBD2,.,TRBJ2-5,CASSLAGGLGQYF,TGTGCCAGCAGTCTAGCGGGAGGGTTGGGCCAGTACTTC
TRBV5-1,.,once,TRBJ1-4,CASSMGPTNEKLFF,TGCGCCAGCAGCATGGGCCCTACTAATGAAAAACTGTTTTTT
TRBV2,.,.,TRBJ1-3,CASSEDGSHSGNTIYF,TGTGCCAGCAGTGAAGACGGCTCTCACTCTGGAAACACCATATATTTT
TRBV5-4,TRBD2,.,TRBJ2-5,CASSLEAGVEETQYF,TGTGCCAGCAGCTTGGAAGCGGGAGTGGAAGAGACCCAGTACTTC
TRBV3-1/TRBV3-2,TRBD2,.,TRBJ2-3,CASSPVEAGTSGRPDTQYF,TGTGCCAGCAGCCCGGTCGAGGCCGGGACTAGCGGGAGGCCAGATACGCAGTATTTT
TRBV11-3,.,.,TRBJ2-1,CASSLGTLGVEQFF,TGTGCCAGCAGCTTAGGGACCCTGGGGGTTGAGCAGTTCTTC
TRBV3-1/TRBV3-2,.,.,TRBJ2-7,CASSQFSYEQYF,TGTGCCAGCAGCCAGTTCAGCTACGAGCAGTACTTC
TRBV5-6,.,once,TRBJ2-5,CASSFPPEGETQYF,TGTGCCAGCAGCTTTCCCCCTGAGGGGGAGACCCAGTACTTC
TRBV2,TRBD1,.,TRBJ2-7,CASRDRVGEQYF,TGTGCCAGCAGGGACAGGGTGGGGGAGCAGTACTTC
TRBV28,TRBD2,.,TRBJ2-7,CASSLARMGLAGGPSYEQYF,TGTGCCAGCAGTCTCGCCCGTATGGGACTAGCGGGAGGCCCCTCCTACGAGCAGTACTTC
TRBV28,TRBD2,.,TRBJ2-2,CASSRSGGSGELFF,TGTGCCAGCAGCCGGAGCGGGGGGAGCGGGGAGCTGTTTTTT
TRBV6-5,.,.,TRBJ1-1,CASSYSQLYTEAFF,TGTGCCAGCAGTTACTCACAGCTCTACACTGAAGCTTTCTTT
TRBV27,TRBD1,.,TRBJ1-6,CASSFRDSNSPLHF,TGTGCCAGCAGTTTTCGGGACAGCAATTCACCCCTCCACTTT
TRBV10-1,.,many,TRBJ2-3,CASSELGKDTQYF,TGCGCCAGCAGTGAATTGGGAAAAGATACGCAGTATTTT